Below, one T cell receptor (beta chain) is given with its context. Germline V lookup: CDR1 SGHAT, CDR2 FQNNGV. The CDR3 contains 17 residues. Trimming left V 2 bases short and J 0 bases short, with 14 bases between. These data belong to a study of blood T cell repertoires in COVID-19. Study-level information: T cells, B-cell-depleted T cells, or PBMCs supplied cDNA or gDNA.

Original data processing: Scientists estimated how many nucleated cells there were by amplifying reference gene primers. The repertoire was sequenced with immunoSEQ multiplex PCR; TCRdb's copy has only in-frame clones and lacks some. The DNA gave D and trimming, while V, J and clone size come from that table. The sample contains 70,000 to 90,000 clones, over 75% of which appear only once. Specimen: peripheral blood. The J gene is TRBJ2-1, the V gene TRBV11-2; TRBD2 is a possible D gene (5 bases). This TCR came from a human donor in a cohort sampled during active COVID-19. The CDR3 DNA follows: TGTGCCAGCAGCTTAATGGGGAAAGGGAGCTCCTACAATGAGCAGTTCTTC. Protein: CASSLMGKGSSYNEQFF.